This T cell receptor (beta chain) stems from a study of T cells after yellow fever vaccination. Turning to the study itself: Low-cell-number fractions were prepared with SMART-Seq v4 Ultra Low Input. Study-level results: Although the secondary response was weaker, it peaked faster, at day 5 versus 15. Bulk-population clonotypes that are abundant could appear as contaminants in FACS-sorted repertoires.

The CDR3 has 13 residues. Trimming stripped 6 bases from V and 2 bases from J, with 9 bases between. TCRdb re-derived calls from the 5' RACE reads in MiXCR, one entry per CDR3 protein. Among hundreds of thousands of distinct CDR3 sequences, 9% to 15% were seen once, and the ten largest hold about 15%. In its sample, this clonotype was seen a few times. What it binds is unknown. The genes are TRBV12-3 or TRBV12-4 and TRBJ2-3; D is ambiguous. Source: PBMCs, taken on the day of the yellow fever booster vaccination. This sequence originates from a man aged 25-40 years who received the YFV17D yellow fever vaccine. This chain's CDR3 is CASSSPITDTQYF. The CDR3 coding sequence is TGTGCCAGCAGCTCACCAATCACAGATACGCAGTATTTT.